This TCR beta chain was captured in a study of T cells in localized non-small cell lung cancer. Whole-study findings and limits: Peak T cell clonality was found in uninvolved adjacent lung, exceeding tumor.

Germline V gene lookup returns CDR1 SQVTM and CDR2 ANQGSEA. Trimming left V 0 bases short and J 5 bases short, with 7 bases between. This CDR3 is 12 amino acids long. The protocol was immunoSEQ multiplex PCR, while the TCRdb copy is restricted to in-frame clones and leaves out a portion. The repertoire holds around 2,000 clones, approximately 24% seen once, with about an eighth in the top ten. In its sample, this clone was seen a few times. Its specificity is not known. The sample here was normal lung tissue next to the tumor, taken before any cancer treatment. This chain connects TRBV29-1 to TRBJ1-2; maybe TRBD1 (6 bases). This TCR derives from a woman aged 40 to 75 with stage I lung adenocarcinoma. The CDR3 nucleotides are TGCAGCGTTGAAGAGGGGACATATGGCTACACCTTC. It codes for CSVEEGTYGYTF.